This passage covers 22 T cell receptor beta chains from one sample sequenced in a study of blood T cell repertoires in COVID-19. The assay was immunoSEQ multiplex PCR, and TCRdb's table has in-frame clones only and misses some. The sample carries around 320,000 clones, nearly 90% recorded once. Sequenced material: PBMCs or T cells enriched from blood (not recorded which). The receptors originated from a woman under 30 with acute COVID-19.

CDR3 protein: CASSRLAGTNEQFF. The CDR3 bases are TGTGCCAGCAGTCGGCTAGCGGGAACCAATGAGCAGTTCTTC. The chain couples TRBV27 to TRBJ2-1, with 9 bases aligning to TRBD2. Losses at the gene ends were 5 bases for V and 6 bases for J; bases not matched to a gene: 5. Germline V gene sequence: CDR1 MNHEY, CDR2 SMNVEV (reference sequence). CDR3 size: 14 residues.

The CDR3 DNA sequence: TGTGCCAGCAGCTTTGAAGCGACGAATAATTCACCCCTCCACTTT. Amino acids: CASSFEATNNSPLHF. The chain joins TRBV5-6 to TRBJ1-6; D is unresolved. Germline values: CDR1 SGHDT, CDR2 YYEEEE. The CDR3 extends over 15 amino acids. V lost 2 bases and J lost 5, with 11 bases in between.

This chain connects TRBV5-1 to TRBJ1-6, with TRBD1 matching 7 bases. From germline, CDR1 is SGHRS and CDR2 YFSETQ. The CDR3 sequence is 15 residues long. V shed 4 bases and J 6 bases; nucleotides not matched to a gene: 7. CDR3 region: CASSMGGGVNSPLHF. CDR3 bases: TGCGCCAGCAGCATGGGAGGGGGCGTTAATTCACCCCTCCACTTT.

This clone counts as medium-sized (0.01 to 0.1%). This sequence joins TRBV24-1 and TRBJ1-2; D is undetermined. The CDR3 extends over 12 amino acids. Germline-derived CDR1 and CDR2 are KGHDR and SFDVKD. Trimming took 11 bases from V and 4 from J, leaving 13 bases between them. CDR3 protein: CAIVQAAYGYTF. For the CDR3, the DNA is TGTGCCATAGTCCAAGCCGCCTATGGCTACACCTTC.

V is TRBV5-5 and J is TRBJ2-1; D call uncertain. The V end lost 0 bases, the J end lost 0 bases, and 10 bases lay between the germline ends. Germline V gene data show CDR1 as SGHKS and CDR2 as YYEKEE (reference sequence). This CDR3 has 16 residues. CDR3 sequence reads: CASSLAGLSSYNEQFF. The CDR3 bases are TGTGCCAGCAGCTTGGCTGGTCTGAGCTCCTACAATGAGCAGTTCTTC.

The V call is TRBV6-1, the J call TRBJ2-3; 14 positions match TRBD2. The CDR3 covers 19 residues. The germline V gene encodes CDR1 MNHNS and CDR2 SASEGT. V shed 0 bases and J 6 bases; nucleotides not matched to a gene: 11. The CDR3 protein is CASSEAETSGRAGPDTQYF. CDR3 coding DNA: TGTGCCAGCAGTGAAGCCGAGACTAGCGGGAGGGCCGGGCCTGATACGCAGTATTTT.

The gene calls are TRBV6-4 and TRBJ2-1; 13 nucleotides line up with TRBD2. This CDR3 spans 15 amino acids. J gave up 10 bases and V 5 bases, and 8 bases lay outside the gene matches. Germline-derived CDR1 and CDR2 are MRHNA and SNTAGT. Here the CDR3 reads CASSSGTSGAQEQFF. CDR3 sequence (DNA): TGTGCCAGCAGTTCCGGGACTAGCGGGGCCCAGGAGCAGTTCTTC.

The chain links TRBV7-9 to TRBJ2-7; TRBD1 matches 9 bases. Germline-derived CDR1 and CDR2 are SEHNR and FQNEAQ (reference sequence). V dropped 4 bases and J dropped 5; count of bases not matched to a gene: 9. The CDR3 extends over 15 amino acids. DNA of the CDR3: TGTGCCAGCAGCTCCCAGGGACAGGGATCGGACGAGCAGTACTTC. It encodes CASSSQGQGSDEQYF.

This rearrangement joins TRBV7-2 to TRBJ2-7; 10 nucleotides match TRBD2. The V and J ends lost 5 bases and 2 bases, in that order; junction bases with no gene match: 9. The CDR3 covers 16 residues. The germline V gene encodes CDR1 SGHTA and CDR2 FQGNSA. The CDR3: CASSKNVLAGAYEQYF. Written as DNA, the CDR3 is TGTGCCAGCAGCAAAAATGTGCTAGCGGGAGCCTACGAGCAGTACTTC.

This clone was counted only a few times. V and J are TRBV5-1 and TRBJ2-2; D is possibly TRBD1 (6 bases). The germline V and J ends were trimmed by 0 bases and 6 bases, with 9 bases remaining between them. This CDR3 comprises 14 residues. From germline, CDR1 is SGHRS and CDR2 YFSETQ. The CDR3 spells CASSLDRDAGELFF. The CDR3 nucleotides read TGCGCCAGCAGCTTGGACAGGGACGCCGGGGAGCTGTTTTTT.

A word on this clone: The sample carries other DNA sequences with the same CDR3. The chain carries TRBV27 and TRBJ2-7; no clear D gene. There are 14 residues in the CDR3. The V and J ends lost 3 bases and 2 bases respectively, with 11 bases between them. The V gene's germline CDR1 is MNHEY and CDR2 SMNVEV (reference sequence). The chain's CDR3 is CASSLSGSPYEQYF. As DNA, the CDR3 is TGTGCCAGCAGTTTGTCCGGGTCACCCTACGAGCAGTACTTC.

This chain connects TRBV18 to TRBJ1-2; TRBD1 might be the D (6 bases). V gave up 3 bases and J gave up 3 bases, with 17 bases separating them. This CDR3 has 16 amino acids. CDR1 is KGHSH and CDR2 is LQKENI in the germline V gene. CDR3 in DNA: TGTGCCAGCTCACCGATGTTAGGGGGATCGGACTATGGCTACACCTTC. It translates to CASSPMLGGSDYGYTF.

The chain links TRBV27 to TRBJ2-7, with D maybe TRBD1 (6 bases). Germline assignment: CDR1 MNHEY and CDR2 SMNVEV (reference sequence). The CDR3 is 15 amino acids. The V end was cut by 4 bases, the J end by 5 bases, with 18 bases between. The CDR3 nucleotides read TGTGCCAGCAGTTCCCATACCACAGGGATACACGAGCAGTACTTC. Encoded protein: CASSSHTTGIHEQYF.

This clone was seen a few times. The rearrangement uses TRBV7-2 and TRBJ2-1; 15 nucleotides align to TRBD2. CDR3 size: 16 residues. Germline V gene data show CDR1 as SGHTA and CDR2 as FQGNSA. Losses at the gene ends were 5 bases for V and 6 bases for J; bases not matched to a gene: 5. The CDR3 spells CASSPGLAGGSNEQFF. CDR3 nucleotide sequence: TGTGCCAGCAGCCCGGGACTAGCGGGAGGCAGCAATGAGCAGTTCTTC.

The chain links TRBV9 to TRBJ1-5; D is undetermined. Trimming removed 1 base at V and 3 bases at J, with 8 bases between. Per the germline V gene, CDR1 is SGDLS and CDR2 is YYNGEE. CDR3 length equals 14 residues. CDR3 residues: CASSVPGVNQPQHF. The CDR3 region has the DNA TGTGCCAGCAGCGTACCGGGAGTCAATCAGCCCCAGCATTTT.

Concerning this clone: A much larger clonotype is one base distant, so this may be a read error. The rearrangement links TRBV19 to TRBJ2-1, with 10 bases aligning to TRBD2. Germline V gene sequence: CDR1 LNHDA, CDR2 SQIVND (reference sequence). Germline trimming cut 5 bases from V and 2 bases from J; bases unmatched to any gene: 3. This CDR3 spans 15 amino acids. The CDR3 sequence is CASSWTSGTYNEQFF. The CDR3 DNA is TGTGCCAGTAGTTGGACTAGCGGAACCTACAATGAGCAGTTCTTC.

This chain connects TRBV2 to TRBJ2-1, with a weak D call TRBD2 (6 bases). Germline loops: CDR1 SNHLY, CDR2 FYNNEI. The CDR3 is 16 amino acids. Trimming took off 5 bases at V and 1 base at J, with 15 bases between the two ends. The CDR3 reads CASSFGGSWSYNEQFF. As DNA, the CDR3 is TGTGCCAGCAGTTTCGGAGGGAGTTGGTCCTACAATGAGCAGTTCTTC.

The CDR3 coding sequence is TGTGCCAGCAGCTTACTAAATGAAAAACTGTTTTTT. Translation gives CASSLLNEKLFF. V gene TRBV7-9 combines with J gene TRBJ1-4; no reliable D call. Trimming pared 2 bases from V and 5 bases from J, leaving 3 bases between. The V gene's germline CDR1 is SEHNR and CDR2 FQNEAQ (reference sequence). This CDR3 region has 12 residues.

This rearrangement joins TRBV28 to TRBJ1-2; 7 nucleotides align to TRBD1. Germline lookup yields CDR1 MDHEN and CDR2 SYDVKM. The V and J ends lost 2 bases and 8 bases, in that order; junction bases with no gene match: 8. The CDR3 spans 14 residues. In DNA, the CDR3 is TGTGCCAGCAGTTTAGAGCAGGGGGTGGGAGGCTACACCTTC. Protein product: CASSLEQGVGGYTF.

V and J are TRBV10-2 and TRBJ2-3; possibly TRBD1 for D (5 bases). The CDR3 loop spans 15 amino acids. V dropped 8 bases and J dropped 0 bases, with 15 bases sitting between them. The germline CDR1 and CDR2 sequences are WSHSY and SAAADI. The CDR3 protein is CASGSYRGSTDTQYF. The CDR3 DNA sequence: TGCGCCAGCGGGTCCTATAGGGGTAGCACAGATACGCAGTATTTT.

V usage is TRBV12-3 or TRBV12-4 and J usage is TRBJ1-1; no definite D call. This CDR3 contains 13 residues. Trimming cost V 6 bases and J 4 bases, with 12 bases left between them. CDR3 sequence (DNA): TGTGCCAGCAGCCCTATTTACTCCACTGAAGCTTTCTTT. As protein: CASSPIYSTEAFF.

This chain uses TRBV3-1 (or the pseudogene TRBV3-2) with TRBJ1-2; no clear D. The V gene's germline CDR1 is LGHDT and CDR2 YNNKEL (reference sequence). V was clipped by 4 bases and J by 2 bases, with 8 bases between them. This CDR3 spans 13 amino acids. Written as DNA, the CDR3 is TGTGCCAGCAGCCGGACTCCAAACTATGGCTACACCTTC. This codes for CASSRTPNYGYTF.